These 29 T cell receptor beta chains were sequenced from one sample in a study of response to subunit inactivated influenza vaccine. TCRdb analysed the RT-PCR reads with MiXCR anew, one entry per CDR3 protein. The table records about 300,000 distinct CDR3 sequences, roughly 22% of them present only once. The sequencing here drew on PBMCs from blood, taken approximately 20 months after vaccination. All receptors derive from a man between 50 and 69 years old who received an inactivated influenza vaccine.

This clonotype has ten or more counts. This chain uses TRBV29-1 with TRBJ2-1; D unresolved. The ends were cut back, 6 bases at V and 3 bases at J, with 9 bases in the middle. CDR1 and CDR2 (germline): SQVTM, ANQGSEA. There are 12 residues in the CDR3. The CDR3 nucleotides are TGCAGCGTCTTAGACGGCTACAATGAGCAGTTCTTC. Translation: CSVLDGYNEQFF.

This clonotype was recorded a few times. The chain recombines TRBV10-3 with TRBJ1-1; the D is unclear. The V end was cut by 2 bases, the J end by 1 base, with 5 bases between. The CDR3 contains 13 residues. Germline assignment: CDR1 ENHRY and CDR2 SYGVKD. The CDR3 region has the DNA TGTGCCATCAGTGAGCAATCGAACACTGAAGCTTTCTTT. This codes for CAISEQSNTEAFF.

In its sample, this clonotype was seen many times. The chain has TRBV28 and TRBJ1-2; no reliable D call. This CDR3 has 13 amino acids. Trimming shortened V by 3 bases and J by 1 base, and 6 bases separated the two germline ends. From germline, CDR1 is MDHEN and CDR2 SYDVKM. CDR3 DNA sequence: TGTGCCAGCAGTTTGAGCCATAACTATGGCTACACCTTC. Translating it yields CASSLSHNYGYTF.

The genes are TRBV4-2 and TRBJ1-1; 7 bases are a match to TRBD1. V was clipped by 1 base and J by 4 bases; unmatched bases: 3. The germline V gene encodes CDR1 LGHNA and CDR2 YNFKEQ. The CDR3 consists of 14 residues. The CDR3 reads CASSQAGGSTEAFF. The CDR3 bases are TGTGCCAGCAGCCAAGCAGGGGGAAGCACTGAAGCTTTCTTT.

The chain uses TRBV7-2 and TRBJ2-2; 11 bases match TRBD1. Trimming at V came to 5 bases and at J to 7 bases, leaving 6 bases not matched to a gene. The germline V gene has CDR1 SGHTA and CDR2 FQGNSA. The CDR3 has 15 amino acids. The CDR3 DNA sequence: TGTGCCAGCAGCCTAGGGACAGGGGGACGCGGGGAGCTGTTTTTT. This sequence encodes CASSLGTGGRGELFF.

This chain links TRBV6-5 with TRBJ1-4, with no clear D. Germline V gives CDR1 MNHEY, CDR2 SVGAGI. The CDR3 runs 15 residues. Trimming removed 6 bases at V and 0 bases at J, with 11 bases between. CDR3 protein: CASRSSPATNEKLFF. The CDR3 bases are TGTGCCAGCAGGTCCAGCCCCGCAACTAATGAAAAACTGTTTTTT.

The chain couples TRBV6-2 or TRBV6-3 to TRBJ2-1, with TRBD2 matching 11 bases. Germline CDR1 and CDR2: MNHEY and SVGEGT. V lost 3 bases to trimming and J lost 7 bases; unmatched junction nucleotides: 5. The CDR3 runs to 15 residues. The CDR3 reads CASSYGLAGGNEQFF. The CDR3 nucleotides read TGTGCCAGCAGTTATGGGCTAGCGGGAGGTAATGAGCAGTTCTTC.

Many counts were recorded for this clonotype. Here the CDR3 reads CASSVTLATNEKLFF. The CDR3 region has the DNA TGTGCCAGCAGTGTGACACTTGCAACTAATGAAAAACTGTTTTTT. The chain has TRBV28 and TRBJ1-4; D gene ambiguous. From germline, CDR1 is MDHEN and CDR2 SYDVKM. Trimming left V 5 bases short and J 0 bases short, with 10 bases between. The length of the CDR3 is 15 residues.

The V and J genes are TRBV11-2 and TRBJ2-4; the D gene could be TRBD1 or TRBD2 (5 bases each). V gave up 1 base and J gave up 1 base, with 11 bases separating them. The germline CDR1 and CDR2 sequences are SGHAT and FQNNGV. The CDR3 length is 16 residues. CDR3 in DNA: TGTGCCAGCAGCTTAGTGGGGCGCGGGGCCAAAAACATTCAGTACTTC. Residues: CASSLVGRGAKNIQYF.

This clonotype has only a few counts. The V and J genes are TRBV3-1 and TRBJ2-2; D not resolved. This CDR3 region has 15 residues. CDR1 and CDR2 (germline): LGHDT, YNNKEL (reference sequence). V was clipped by 0 bases and J by 5 bases, with 10 bases between them. This CDR3 is CASSQDPGVTGELFF. Written as DNA, the CDR3 is TGTGCCAGCAGCCAAGATCCAGGCGTTACCGGGGAGCTGTTTTTT.

The chain combines TRBV5-1 with TRBJ1-1, with 9 bases aligning to TRBD1. Germline loops: CDR1 SGHRS, CDR2 YFSETQ. With V trimmed by 4 bases and J by 3 bases, 16 bases remained unmatched. The CDR3 contains 18 residues. This chain's CDR3 is CASSRNTAGTGRHTEAFF. CDR3 sequence (DNA): TGCGCCAGCAGCCGCAACACAGCAGGGACAGGGCGGCACACTGAAGCTTTCTTT.

This clonotype was counted a few times. The J gene is TRBJ2-3, the V gene TRBV12-3 or TRBV12-4; 7 bases agree with TRBD2. V was pared by 8 bases and J by 1 base, with 9 bases of the junction left unmatched. CDR3 length: 15 amino acids. CDR3 DNA: TGTGCCAGCCGCTTAGGCGGGGGAGGCACAGATACGCAGTATTTT. This sequence encodes CASRLGGGGTDTQYF.

The gene calls are TRBV24-1 and TRBJ2-5, with D possibly matching TRBD2 (5 bases). V was clipped by 7 bases and J by 1 base, with 9 bases between them. Per the germline V gene, CDR1 is KGHDR and CDR2 is SFDVKD. This CDR3 comprises 13 residues. In DNA, the CDR3 is TGTGCCACCAGCCCCCGGGGCCAAGAGACCCAGTACTTC. Its protein product is CATSPRGQETQYF.

This clonotype came up many times. V and J are TRBV7-2 and TRBJ1-5; 7 positions match TRBD1. V shed 7 bases and J 1 base; nucleotides not matched to a gene: 7. The CDR3 has 15 amino acids. Germline V CDR1 and CDR2: SGHTA, FQGNSA. The CDR3 loop is CASNQGGESNQPQHF. CDR3 DNA: TGTGCCAGCAACCAGGGGGGGGAAAGCAATCAGCCCCAGCATTTT.

The chain recombines TRBV9 with TRBJ1-4; 7 nucleotides line up with TRBD1. The germline V gene has CDR1 SGDLS and CDR2 YYNGEE. Trimming cost V 4 bases and J 7 bases; bases outside gene matches: 10. The CDR3 spans 15 residues. The CDR3 here is CASSPPQGMGEKLFF. CDR3 DNA sequence: TGTGCCAGCAGCCCTCCACAGGGGATGGGTGAAAAACTGTTTTTT.

This clonotype was detected ten times or more. This chain connects TRBV11-2 to TRBJ2-1, with 10 bases that match TRBD1. This CDR3 has 16 amino acids. The germline gives CDR1 SGHAT, CDR2 FQNNGV. V trimming: 5 bases; J trimming: 4 bases; junction bases outside the gene matches: 8. CDR3 sequence reads: CASSLDRGRMYNEQFF. DNA for the CDR3: TGTGCCAGCAGCCTCGACAGGGGGCGAATGTACAATGAGCAGTTCTTC.

The chain links TRBV3-1 to TRBJ1-1; no firm D call. CDR3 length equals 14 residues. Trimming took off 4 bases at V and 4 bases at J, with 13 bases between the two ends. Looked up from germline, CDR1 is LGHDT and CDR2 is YNNKEL (reference sequence). The CDR3 reads CASSRTNRVTEAFF. The CDR3 DNA follows: TGTGCCAGCAGCCGAACGAATAGGGTCACTGAAGCTTTCTTT.

The V and J genes are TRBV28 and TRBJ2-7; unclear D gene. This CDR3 is built from 14 residues. The germline CDR1 and CDR2 sequences are MDHEN and SYDVKM. Trimming took 4 bases from V and 2 from J, leaving 12 bases between them. The CDR3 is CASSSSLPPYEQYF. The CDR3 bases are TGTGCCAGCAGTTCGTCGCTGCCCCCCTACGAGCAGTACTTC.

The rearrangement uses TRBV11-1 and TRBJ2-2, with TRBD1 identical over 8 bases. Trimming cost V 5 bases and J 7 bases; bases outside gene matches: 12. The CDR3 covers 16 residues. The germline V gene encodes CDR1 SGHAT and CDR2 FQDESV (reference sequence). The CDR3 region has the DNA TGTGCCAGCAGCCAAATCGCCAGGGGGCGGAGCGGGGAGCTGTTTTTT. Its translation: CASSQIARGRSGELFF.

The chain couples TRBV19 to TRBJ2-7; 9 bases map to TRBD1. Germline-derived CDR1 and CDR2 are LNHDA and SQIVND (reference sequence). This CDR3 region has 14 residues. The V and J ends lost 4 bases and 2 bases, in that order; junction bases with no gene match: 3. The DNA of the CDR3 is TGTGCCAGTAGTACGTACAGGGGGCCCTACGAGCAGTACTTC. Protein: CASSTYRGPYEQYF.

Written as DNA, the CDR3 is TGTGCCAGCAGTTACGCAGGCTTGTCCTATGGCTACACCTTC. Protein sequence: CASSYAGLSYGYTF. This rearrangement joins TRBV6-5 to TRBJ1-2; D is ambiguous. The CDR3 spans 14 residues. V was cut by 2 bases and J by 4 bases, with 11 bases left in between. Germline CDR1 MNHEY, CDR2 SVGAGI.

The chain recombines TRBV12-3 or TRBV12-4 with TRBJ1-2; possibly TRBD1 for D (5 bases). V lost 6 bases and J lost 5, with 19 bases in between. The CDR3 spans 15 residues. CDR3 coding DNA: TGTGCCAGCAGGCCCCCTTTGCAGGGAGAATATGGCTACACCTTC. This translates into CASRPPLQGEYGYTF.

Many counts were recorded for this clonotype. V and J are TRBV7-9 and TRBJ2-1, with D possibly TRBD1 on 6 matching bases. Trimming cost V 5 bases and J 4 bases, with 12 bases left between them. The CDR3 sequence is 14 residues long. Germline-derived CDR1 and CDR2 are SEHNR and FQNEAQ (reference sequence). CDR3 protein: CASSRGTFYNEQFF. The CDR3 DNA sequence: TGTGCCAGCAGCAGAGGGACATTTTACAATGAGCAGTTCTTC.

This clonotype came up a few times. The chain employs TRBV20-1 and TRBJ2-7; D unclear. CDR1 and CDR2 from the germline V gene are DFQATT and SNEGSKA (reference sequence). The CDR3 has 12 residues. Trimming shortened V by 1 base and J by 3 bases, and 7 bases separated the two germline ends. As DNA, the CDR3 is TGCAGTGCTAGAGTTCCGAGCTACGAGCAGTACTTC. It yields the protein CSARVPSYEQYF.

This clonotype was seen a handful of times. This chain connects TRBV6-1 to TRBJ1-5; 12 bases align to TRBD1. The length of the CDR3 is 18 residues. The trim removed 8 bases at V and 3 bases at J, leaving 14 bases unmatched. The germline V gene encodes CDR1 MNHNS and CDR2 SASEGT. The CDR3 DNA sequence: TGTGCCAGCGATCTTTCTGGGACAGGGGGCGGTAACAATCAGCCCCAGCATTTT. Translating gives CASDLSGTGGGNNQPQHF.

This clonotype came up a few times. The rearrangement links TRBV7-2 to TRBJ2-2, with D possibly called TRBD1 or TRBD2 (5 bases each). CDR1 is SGHTA and CDR2 is FQGNSA in the germline V gene. Trimming stripped 2 bases from V and 6 bases from J, with 10 bases between. The length of the CDR3 is 14 residues. The CDR3 here is CASSLSRGAGELFF. The CDR3 DNA is TGTGCCAGCAGCTTATCCCGGGGCGCCGGGGAGCTGTTTTTT.

As for this clonotype: One end of the junction does not line up with germline, which may come from a read error. The V call is TRBV19, the J call TRBJ1-1; unclear D gene. This CDR3 region has 11 residues. Germline CDR1 is LNHDA and CDR2 is SQIVND (reference sequence). Here the CDR3 reads CASSFNSEAFF. In nucleotides, the CDR3 is TGTGCCAGTAGTTTTAACAGTGAAGCTTTCTTT.

The chain carries TRBV2 and TRBJ2-1; tentatively, D is TRBD2 (6 bases). Trimming cost V 5 bases and J 10 bases, with 12 bases left between them. The CDR3 has 12 residues. Germline loops: CDR1 SNHLY, CDR2 FYNNEI. Here the CDR3 DNA reads TGTGCCAGCAGTAAACTAGCCAGGGAGCAGTTCTTC. Encoded protein: CASSKLAREQFF.

This clonotype has just a few counts. The chain carries TRBV19 and TRBJ1-5; the match to TRBD1 covers 7 bases. Germline CDR1 is LNHDA and CDR2 is SQIVND (reference sequence). The junction had 10 bases not matched to a gene; V was cut back by 4 bases and J by 4 bases. The CDR3 extends over 16 amino acids. Written as DNA, the CDR3 is TGTGCCAGTAGTAGACCCGGGACAGTGGAAAATCAGCCCCAGCATTTT. Translating it yields CASSRPGTVENQPQHF.